Shown below are 30 T cell receptor beta chains from a single sample sequenced in a study of response to subunit inactivated influenza vaccine (dated by TCRdb to between 2018 and 2020). Receptor libraries were prepared by RT-PCR. For sequencing, an Illumina HiSeq 2500 was employed. In TCRdb, the public reads were trimmed at Q25 with fastp and aligned with MiXCR, with productive beta chains retained. Entries that share a CDR3 protein sequence are merged under the most common genes and DNA. In this sample the table shows fewer than 800,000 distinct CDR3 sequences, around 16% of which occur a single time. The ten largest make up roughly 12% of the sample. This material consisted of PBMCs from blood, taken approximately 12 days after vaccination. These receptors all come from a man aged 50 to 60 who received an inactivated influenza vaccine. Donor details come from another sample of the same person, matched by shared clones.

The sample holds a few counts of this clonotype. J is TRBJ2-7 and V is TRBV19, with TRBD2 matching 9 bases. Losses at the gene ends were 9 bases for V and 2 bases for J; bases not matched to a gene: 8. The germline V gene has CDR1 LNHDA and CDR2 SQIVND (reference sequence). CDR3 size: 14 residues. The CDR3 here is CAREVLAGPYEQYF. CDR3 sequence (DNA): TGTGCCAGGGAGGTCCTAGCGGGACCCTACGAGCAGTACTTC.

This clonotype was counted only a few times. This rearrangement joins TRBV7-2 to TRBJ1-1; a possible D gene is TRBD1 (5 bases). CDR1 is SGHTA and CDR2 is FQGNSA in the germline V gene. The CDR3 covers 14 residues. Trimming shortened V by 5 bases and J by 4 bases, and 14 bases separated the two germline ends. The CDR3 loop reads CASSAGGLGTEAFF. The CDR3 DNA reads as TGTGCCAGCAGCGCTGGGGGTTTGGGCACTGAAGCTTTCTTT.

The sample holds many counts of this clonotype. This rearrangement joins TRBV7-3 to TRBJ2-3; TRBD2 matches 13 bases. Losses at the gene ends were 6 bases for V and 6 bases for J; bases not matched to a gene: 6. The germline gives CDR1 SGHTA, CDR2 FQGTGA. This CDR3 contains 15 residues. DNA for the CDR3: TGTGCCAGCAGTACCGGACTAGCGGGAGTCGATACGCAGTATTTT. This translates into CASSTGLAGVDTQYF.

This chain connects TRBV12-3 or TRBV12-4 to TRBJ2-1; 13 bases agree with TRBD2. CDR3 length: 16 amino acids. The ends lost 6 bases at V and 5 bases at J; junction bases unmatched: 7. The CDR3 nucleotides read TGTGCCAGCAGCTGGACTAGCGGGAGTGGAAACAATGAGCAGTTCTTC. This translates into CASSWTSGSGNNEQFF.

In this sample, this clonotype turned up a few times. The chain couples TRBV27 to TRBJ1-5, with D possibly being TRBD1 (5 bases). The CDR3 is 15 amino acids. V lost 5 bases, J lost 0 bases, and 11 bases lay in between. Germline CDR1 MNHEY, CDR2 SMNVEV (reference sequence). DNA for the CDR3: TGTGCCAGCAGTACCAGACAGAATAGCAATCAGCCCCAGCATTTT. It encodes CASSTRQNSNQPQHF.

V is TRBV20-1 and J is TRBJ2-7; 9 bases agree with TRBD1. This CDR3 is built from 14 residues. From germline, CDR1 is DFQATT and CDR2 SNEGSKA (reference sequence). The J segment lost 2 bases and the V segment lost 2 bases, leaving 4 bases of the junction unmatched. CDR3 in amino acids: CSARSGTGPYEQYF. In nucleotides, the CDR3 is TGCAGTGCTAGATCCGGGACAGGGCCCTACGAGCAGTACTTC.

This clonotype was seen a few times. This sequence joins TRBV13 and TRBJ2-5, with a tentative D call TRBD1 (6 bases). The CDR3 has 16 amino acids. Germline V CDR1 and CDR2: PRHDT, FYEKMQ (reference sequence). V was pared by 5 bases and J by 2 bases, with 18 bases between. The CDR3 nucleotides are TGTGCCAGCAGCCCCGGACAGATAGGGTTGCAAGAGACCCAGTACTTC. It is translated as CASSPGQIGLQETQYF.

The rearrangement joins TRBV10-3 to TRBJ1-1; weak D call: TRBD1 (5 bases). The length of the CDR3 is 13 residues. CDR1 ENHRY and CDR2 SYGVKD come from the germline V gene. The V end was cut by 11 bases, the J end by 4 bases, with 17 bases between. CDR3 DNA sequence: TGTGCCTCCCAGTTCCCCGGGGGCACTGAAGCTTTCTTT. It yields the protein CASQFPGGTEAFF.

This clonotype was observed a few times. The CDR3 sequence: CASSQVGRNNEQFF. CDR3 DNA: TGTGCCAGCAGCCAAGTGGGGCGGAACAATGAGCAGTTCTTC. J is TRBJ2-1 and V is TRBV3-1, with D perhaps TRBD1 (5 bases). Germline lookup yields CDR1 LGHDT and CDR2 YNNKEL (reference sequence). Trimming took 1 base from V and 5 from J, leaving 9 bases between them. The CDR3 length is 14 residues.

This clonotype was counted a few times. The rearrangement joins TRBV7-8 to TRBJ2-1, with D maybe TRBD2 (6 bases). The germline V and J ends were trimmed by 2 bases and 2 bases, with 13 bases remaining between them. This CDR3 has 16 amino acids. Germline CDR1 is SGHVS and CDR2 is FQNEAQ. This CDR3 is CASSLRDSETYNEQFF. The CDR3 bases are TGTGCCAGCAGCTTAAGGGACTCGGAGACCTACAATGAGCAGTTCTTC.

This clonotype occurred a few times. The chain has TRBV6-2 or TRBV6-3 and TRBJ1-1, with TRBD1 as a possible D gene (6 bases). Germline V CDR1 and CDR2: MNHEY, SVGEGT. The CDR3 runs to 15 residues. The V end lost 4 bases, the J end lost 5 bases, and 17 bases lay between the germline ends. This chain's CDR3 is CASSLSGGRRTEAFF. The CDR3 DNA follows: TGTGCCAGCAGTTTAAGCGGGGGGCGAAGGACTGAAGCTTTCTTT.

This clonotype was seen only a few times. The CDR3 protein is CASSQDGSGSGETQYF. The CDR3 coding sequence is TGTGCCAGCAGCCAAGATGGGAGCGGGAGTGGAGAGACCCAGTACTTC. This chain connects TRBV4-2 to TRBJ2-5, with 8 bases identical to TRBD2. The length of the CDR3 is 16 residues. Germline V lookup: CDR1 LGHNA, CDR2 YNFKEQ. Losses at the gene ends were 0 bases for V and 4 bases for J; bases not matched to a gene: 7.

The chain uses TRBV9 and TRBJ2-7; D is undetermined. Germline V gene data show CDR1 as SGDLS and CDR2 as YYNGEE. Trimming cost V 3 bases and J 0 bases, with 13 bases left between them. The CDR3 is 15 residues long. The chain's CDR3 is CASSADSYSSYEQYF. For the CDR3, the DNA is TGTGCCAGCAGCGCCGACTCATACAGCTCCTACGAGCAGTACTTC.

This clonotype has a handful of counts. The gene calls are TRBV20-1 and TRBJ1-1; D not certain. The CDR3 totals 14 residues. CDR1 and CDR2 from the germline V gene are DFQATT and SNEGSKA (reference sequence). V shed 4 bases and J shed 3 bases, with 15 bases lying between them. The CDR3 DNA reads TGCAGTGCTACACCCACGCACAGCCACACTGAAGCTTTCTTT. Its protein product is CSATPTHSHTEAFF.

The chain uses TRBV6-1 and TRBJ2-1; 14 bases fit TRBD2. Germline values: CDR1 MNHNS, CDR2 SASEGT. Losses at the gene ends were 5 bases for V and 7 bases for J; bases not matched to a gene: 7. The CDR3 length is 16 residues. This CDR3 reads CASSTVGTSGGNEQFF. In DNA, the CDR3 is TGTGCCAGCAGTACGGTCGGGACTAGCGGGGGTAATGAGCAGTTCTTC.

The gene calls are TRBV28 and TRBJ2-5; the match to TRBD2 covers 7 bases. Germline trimming cut 4 bases from V and 5 bases from J; bases unmatched to any gene: 10. The CDR3 is 15 amino acids. Germline CDR1 reads MDHEN; CDR2 reads SYDVKM. Written as DNA, the CDR3 is TGTGCCAGCAGTTCCCCGGCGGGAGTACGGGAGACCCAGTACTTC. Amino acids: CASSSPAGVRETQYF. The full variable domain, in which reference TRBV28 and TRBJ2-5 provide the parts outside the CDR3, is DVKVTQSSRYLVKRTGEKVFLECVQDMDHENMFWYRQDPGLGLRLIYFSYDVKMKEKGDIPEGYSVSREKKERFSLILESASTNQTSMYLCASSSPAGVRETQYFGPGTRLLVL.

The chain recombines TRBV6-5 with TRBJ2-1, with no clear D. The CDR3 totals 14 residues. In germline, CDR1 is MNHEY, CDR2 SVGAGI. Deletions cut 0 bases from V and 8 bases from J, with 11 bases between. The CDR3 DNA follows: TGTGCCAGCAGTTACTCGCGCGCTGGTGATGAGCAGTTCTTC. Translated, it gives CASSYSRAGDEQFF.

The chain employs TRBV29-1 and TRBJ1-3; D is undetermined. V lost 5 bases and J 4 bases, leaving 15 bases between the germline ends. Looked up from germline, CDR1 is SQVTM and CDR2 is ANQGSEA. The CDR3 consists of 14 residues. In DNA, the CDR3 is TGCAGCGTTCTCCCTACGGCAGGAGGAAACACCATATATTTT. Protein sequence: CSVLPTAGGNTIYF.

This chain's CDR3 is CASSLTLTGELFF. The CDR3 DNA is TGTGCCAGCAGCCTCACCTTAACCGGGGAGCTGTTTTTT. The chain uses TRBV6-1 and TRBJ2-2; D unclear. Trimming removed 6 bases at V and 5 bases at J, with 10 bases between. This CDR3 is built from 13 residues. CDR1 is MNHNS, CDR2 SASEGT, per germline.

The rearrangement links TRBV25-1 to TRBJ1-1, with D unresolved. Germline values: CDR1 MGHDK, CDR2 SYGVNS. The CDR3 spans 13 residues. The V gene lost 1 base and the J gene lost 5 bases, with 8 bases spanning the gap. CDR3 protein: CASSEFGQTEAFF. CDR3 DNA: TGTGCCAGCAGTGAATTCGGTCAGACTGAAGCTTTCTTT.

This clonotype was detected a few times. The J gene is TRBJ2-7, the V gene TRBV4-3; TRBD2 agrees at 8 bases. This CDR3 region has 16 residues. The germline V gene has CDR1 LGHNA and CDR2 YSLEER. V lost 4 bases and J lost 5; bases outside the gene matches: 13. DNA for the CDR3: TGCGCCAGCAGCCTCGACGCGAGCGGGAGTATCAACGAGCAGTACTTC. It yields the protein CASSLDASGSINEQYF.

V is TRBV4-2 and J is TRBJ2-7; D may correspond to TRBD1 or TRBD2 (7 bases each). Germline V gene sequence: CDR1 LGHNA, CDR2 YNFKEQ. The CDR3 runs to 16 residues. The V end was cut by 0 bases, the J end by 7 bases, with 19 bases between. The CDR3 spells CASSQELRAGGGEQYF. In DNA, the CDR3 is TGTGCCAGCAGCCAAGAGTTACGGGCAGGGGGGGGAGAGCAGTACTTC.

This clonotype was detected only a few times. This chain links TRBV11-1 with TRBJ1-1; 9 nucleotides match TRBD1. Trimming at V came to 4 bases and at J to 3 bases, leaving 6 bases not matched to a gene. Germline CDR1 is SGHAT and CDR2 is FQDESV (reference sequence). This CDR3 has 15 residues. The CDR3 nucleotides read TGTGCCAGCAGCTCCTTACAGGGGGCCTACACTGAAGCTTTCTTT. Encoded protein: CASSSLQGAYTEAFF.

This clonotype was observed a handful of times. The chain links TRBV4-3 to TRBJ2-3, with TRBD2 identical over 9 bases. The germline CDR1 and CDR2 sequences are LGHNA and YSLEER. This CDR3 region has 16 residues. The V gene end was trimmed by 0 bases and the J gene end by 2 bases; junction bases not matched to a gene: 3. The chain's CDR3 is CASSQDSGGPTDTQYF. CDR3 nucleotide sequence: TGCGCCAGCAGCCAAGATAGCGGGGGACCCACAGATACGCAGTATTTT.

Only a few counts were recorded for this clonotype. V usage is TRBV27 and J usage is TRBJ2-1, with 7 bases fitting TRBD2. CDR3 length equals 16 residues. Germline CDR1 and CDR2: MNHEY and SMNVEV (reference sequence). The V gene end was trimmed by 1 base and the J gene end by 4 bases; junction bases not matched to a gene: 7. For the CDR3, the DNA is TGTGCCAGCAGTTTATGGGGTGGGAGGGGTTACAATGAGCAGTTCTTC. Translation: CASSLWGGRGYNEQFF.

This clonotype was detected only a few times. The chain is built from TRBV6-1 and TRBJ2-2, with 10 bases matching TRBD2. CDR1 is MNHNS and CDR2 is SASEGT in the germline V gene. V gave up 4 bases and J gave up 4 bases; unmatched junction bases: 6. The CDR3 loop spans 16 amino acids. This chain's CDR3 is CASSALAGEVTGELFF. Written as DNA, the CDR3 is TGTGCCAGCAGTGCTCTAGCGGGAGAGGTCACCGGGGAGCTGTTTTTT.

As for this clonotype: The junction differs from germline at one of its ends, possibly a read error. The chain combines TRBV7-8 with TRBJ2-1; D is uncertain. The CDR3 runs to 14 residues. Germline CDR1 SGHVS, CDR2 FQNEAQ. CDR3 in DNA: TGTGCCAGCAGCTTAAGCCCGTTATACAATGTGCAGTTCTTC. As protein: CASSLSPLYNVQFF.

This rearrangement joins TRBV6-1 to TRBJ1-2, with TRBD1 identical over 10 bases. Germline V gives CDR1 MNHNS, CDR2 SASEGT. This CDR3 comprises 14 residues. Germline trimming cut 5 bases from V and 8 bases from J; bases unmatched to any gene: 8. CDR3 bases: TGTGCCAGCAGTCCCCCGACAGGGGGCCTGGGCTACACCTTC. Its protein is CASSPPTGGLGYTF.

This clonotype was seen many times. The genes are TRBV4-3 and TRBJ2-7; D gene uncertain. This CDR3 contains 15 residues. Germline V gene lookup returns CDR1 LGHNA and CDR2 YSLEER. Trimming cost V 0 bases and J 3 bases, with 12 bases left between them. CDR3 in DNA: TGCGCCAGCAGCCAAGATCTGGCCAGACACTACGAGCAGTACTTC. Translated, it gives CASSQDLARHYEQYF.

This clonotype was seen a handful of times. This chain links TRBV12-3 or TRBV12-4 with TRBJ1-2, with a possible D match to TRBD1 (6 bases). The CDR3 totals 15 residues. V was clipped by 1 base and J by 4 bases, with 13 bases between them. CDR3 protein: CASSLGGTLTYGYTF. Written as DNA, the CDR3 is TGTGCCAGCAGTTTAGGAGGGACACTTACCTATGGCTACACCTTC.